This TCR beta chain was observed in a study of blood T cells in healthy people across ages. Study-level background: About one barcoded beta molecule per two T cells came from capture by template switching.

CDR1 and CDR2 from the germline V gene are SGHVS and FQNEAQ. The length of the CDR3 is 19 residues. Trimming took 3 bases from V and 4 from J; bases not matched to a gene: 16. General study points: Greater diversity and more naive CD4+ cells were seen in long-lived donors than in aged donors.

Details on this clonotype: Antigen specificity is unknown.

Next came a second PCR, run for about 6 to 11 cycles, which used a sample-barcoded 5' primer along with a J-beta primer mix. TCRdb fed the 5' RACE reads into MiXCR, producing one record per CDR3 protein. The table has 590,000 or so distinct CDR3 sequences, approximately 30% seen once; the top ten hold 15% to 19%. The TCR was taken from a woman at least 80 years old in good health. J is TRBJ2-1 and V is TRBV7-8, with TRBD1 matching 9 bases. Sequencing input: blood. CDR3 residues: CASSLAGQGRVSLYNEQFF. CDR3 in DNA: TGTGCCAGCAGCTTGGCGGGACAGGGCCGGGTATCGCTATACAATGAGCAGTTCTTC.